This TCR beta chain emerged from a study of cytomegalovirus exposure and HLA in healthy donors. Regarding the study as a whole: A later examination showed that TCR association rates differed by HLA locus, with DRB1 most and HLA-C fewest. Accurate prediction of HLA-A and HLA-B alleles (for most subjects) was reportedly achieved from TCR beta sequences.

About this clone itself: Its antigen remains unknown.

Germline V lookup: CDR1 LNHDA, CDR2 SQIVND (reference sequence). V trimming: 5 bases; J trimming: 5 bases; junction bases outside the gene matches: 6. CDR3 size: 14 residues. Both 60 Vbeta primers and 13 Jbeta primers went into the PCR. Using immunoSEQ multiplex PCR, the repertoire was profiled, and TCRdb retains in-frame clones only, with some absent. The sample has about 160,000 clones, roughly four fifths seen once. The rearrangement joins TRBV19 to TRBJ2-5; TRBD2 agrees at 9 bases. The TCR comes from a female donor in good health and CMV-seronegative. The source material was PBMCs. The CDR3 sequence is CASSLGTSPETQYF. In DNA, the CDR3 is TGTGCCAGTAGTCTTGGGACTAGCCCCGAGACCCAGTACTTC.